The source of this T cell receptor (beta chain) is a study of CD8+CD57+ T cells in acquired aplastic anemia. Study-wide results and caveats: Patients and controls shared approximately 30 CD8+ CDR3 sequences, highly expressed in patients. For CD8+ Simpson's diversity, patients and controls showed no significant difference.

The table lists this clonotype with many counts. No antigen is known for it. The germline CDR1 and CDR2 sequences are MNHEY and SMNVEV (reference sequence). The CDR3 contains 15 residues. V lost 4 bases to trimming and J lost 7 bases, with 14 bases between them. For CDR3 and TCR beta VDJ profiling, genomic DNA was the template used. MiXCR was run by TCRdb on the reads, yielding one entry per CDR3 protein. The table has 150,000 to 200,000 distinct CDR3 sequences, less than 60% seen once. Sequenced patients had shown CD8+CD57+ cell expansion by flow cytometry. Specimen: sorted CD4+, CD8+, or CD8+CD57+ T cells (not recorded which) from PBMCs. V and J are TRBV27 and TRBJ1-6; D is perhaps TRBD1 (6 bases). The sequence was obtained from a human donor with aplastic anemia. The CDR3: CASSYGRTVNSPLHF. The CDR3 nucleotides read TGTGCCAGCAGTTATGGTCGGACAGTGAATTCACCCCTCCACTTT.